The sequence of this T cell receptor (beta chain) was determined in a study of cytomegalovirus exposure and HLA in healthy donors. Germline-derived CDR1 and CDR2 are MNHNS and SASEGT. Trimming stripped 10 bases from V and 3 bases from J, with 16 bases between. The CDR3 runs 13 residues. Primers included in the PCR were 60 Vbeta and 13 Jbeta primers. Libraries were prepared by immunoSEQ multiplex PCR; TCRdb keeps only in-frame clonotypes and omits some of them. The sample yields 150,000 or so clones, of which the top ten take up 2% to 2.5%. Worth noting for this clone: What it recognizes is unknown.

Study-level results: The productive fraction for most TCR beta V segments was about 87% or about 30% in an earlier analysis.

Sequencing used PBMCs. This chain links TRBV6-1 with TRBJ2-7, with a weak D call TRBD2 (5 bases). This TCR came from a woman between 18 and 29 years old in good health and CMV-seronegative. The CDR3 bases are TGTGCCATCCACGCGAGGGTTGGCTACGAGCAGTACTTC. Amino acids: CAIHARVGYEQYF.